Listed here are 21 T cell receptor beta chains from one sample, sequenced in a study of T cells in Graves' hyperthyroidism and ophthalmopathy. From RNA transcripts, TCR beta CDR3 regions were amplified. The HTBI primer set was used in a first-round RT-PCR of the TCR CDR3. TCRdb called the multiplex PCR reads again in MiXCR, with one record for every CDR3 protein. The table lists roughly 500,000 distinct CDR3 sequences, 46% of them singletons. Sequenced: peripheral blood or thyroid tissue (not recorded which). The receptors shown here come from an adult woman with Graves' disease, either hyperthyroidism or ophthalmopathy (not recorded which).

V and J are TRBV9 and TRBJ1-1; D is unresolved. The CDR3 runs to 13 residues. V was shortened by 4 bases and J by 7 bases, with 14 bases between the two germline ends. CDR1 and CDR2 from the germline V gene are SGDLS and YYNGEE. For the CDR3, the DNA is TGTGCCAGCAGCCCCCGGATTTTGTATGAAGCTTTCTTT. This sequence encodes CASSPRILYEAFF.

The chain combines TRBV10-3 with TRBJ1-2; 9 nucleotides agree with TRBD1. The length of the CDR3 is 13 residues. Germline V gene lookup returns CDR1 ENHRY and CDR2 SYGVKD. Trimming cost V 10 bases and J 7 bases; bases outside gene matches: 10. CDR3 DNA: TGTGCCACGGGGACAGGGTTACCTACTGGCTACACCTTC. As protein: CATGTGLPTGYTF.

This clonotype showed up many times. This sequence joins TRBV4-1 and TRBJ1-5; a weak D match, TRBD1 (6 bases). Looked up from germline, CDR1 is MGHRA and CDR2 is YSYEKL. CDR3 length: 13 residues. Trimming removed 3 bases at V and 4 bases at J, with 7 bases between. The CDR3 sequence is CASSQGANQPQHF. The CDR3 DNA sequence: TGCGCCAGCAGCCAGGGGGCGAATCAGCCCCAGCATTTT.

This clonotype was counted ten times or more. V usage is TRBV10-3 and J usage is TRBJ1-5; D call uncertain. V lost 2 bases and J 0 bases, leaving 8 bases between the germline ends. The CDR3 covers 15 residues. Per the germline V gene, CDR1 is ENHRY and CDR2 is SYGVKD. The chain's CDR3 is CAISEGHFSNQPQHF. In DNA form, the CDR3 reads TGTGCCATCAGTGAGGGGCACTTTAGCAATCAGCCCCAGCATTTT.

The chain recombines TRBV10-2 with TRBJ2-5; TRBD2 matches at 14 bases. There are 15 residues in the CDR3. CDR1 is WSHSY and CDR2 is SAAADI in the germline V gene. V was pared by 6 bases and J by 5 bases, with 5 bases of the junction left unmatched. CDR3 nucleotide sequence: TGCGCCAGCAGAGACGGGACTAGCGGGAGTGAGACCCAGTACTTC. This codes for CASRDGTSGSETQYF.

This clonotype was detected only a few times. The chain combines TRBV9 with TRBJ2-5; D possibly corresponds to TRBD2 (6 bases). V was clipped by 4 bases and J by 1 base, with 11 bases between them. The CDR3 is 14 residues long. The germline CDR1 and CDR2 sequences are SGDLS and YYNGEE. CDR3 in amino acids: CASSSRGSQETQYF. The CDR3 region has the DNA TGTGCCAGCAGCTCCCGGGGGTCCCAAGAGACCCAGTACTTC.

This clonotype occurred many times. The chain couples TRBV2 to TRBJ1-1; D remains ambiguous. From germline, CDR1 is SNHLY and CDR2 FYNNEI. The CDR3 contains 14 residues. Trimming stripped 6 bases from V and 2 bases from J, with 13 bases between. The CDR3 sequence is CASRQTETNTEAFF. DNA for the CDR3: TGTGCCAGCAGACAAACAGAAACAAACACTGAAGCTTTCTTT.

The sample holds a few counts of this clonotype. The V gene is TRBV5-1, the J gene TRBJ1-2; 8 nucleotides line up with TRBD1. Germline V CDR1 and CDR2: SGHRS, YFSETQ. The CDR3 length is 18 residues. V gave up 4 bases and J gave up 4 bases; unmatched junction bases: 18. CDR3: CASSPTDSAGGQVYGYTF. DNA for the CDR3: TGCGCCAGCAGCCCTACCGACTCGGCAGGGGGCCAAGTCTATGGCTACACCTTC.

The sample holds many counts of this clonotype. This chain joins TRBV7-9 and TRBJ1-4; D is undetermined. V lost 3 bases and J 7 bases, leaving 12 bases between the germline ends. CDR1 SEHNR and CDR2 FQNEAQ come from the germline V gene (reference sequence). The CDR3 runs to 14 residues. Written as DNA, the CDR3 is TGTGCCAGCAGCTTCACCCCAGGTCCTGAAAAACTGTTTTTT. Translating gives CASSFTPGPEKLFF. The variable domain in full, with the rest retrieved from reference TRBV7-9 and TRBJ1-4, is DTGVSQNPRHKITKRGQNVTFRCDPISEHNRLYWYRQTLGQGPEFLTYFQNEAQLEKSRLLSDRFSAERPKGSFSTLEIQRTEQGDSAMYLCASSFTPGPEKLFFGSGTQLSVL.

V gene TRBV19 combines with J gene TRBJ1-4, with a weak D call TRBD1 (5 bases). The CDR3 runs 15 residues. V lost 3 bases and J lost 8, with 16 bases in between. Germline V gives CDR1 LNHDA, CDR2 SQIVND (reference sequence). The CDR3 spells CASSIQGGHREKLFF. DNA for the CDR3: TGTGCCAGTAGTATCCAAGGCGGACACCGCGAAAAACTGTTTTTT.

The chain's CDR3 is CASNRGHNEQFF. The CDR3 DNA reads as TGTGCCAGCAACAGGGGTCACAATGAGCAGTTCTTC. The chain recombines TRBV9 with TRBJ2-1; TRBD1 matches 7 bases. The CDR3 sequence is 12 residues long. J was trimmed by 5 bases and V by 6 bases; bases with no gene match: 2. The germline gives CDR1 SGDLS, CDR2 YYNGEE.

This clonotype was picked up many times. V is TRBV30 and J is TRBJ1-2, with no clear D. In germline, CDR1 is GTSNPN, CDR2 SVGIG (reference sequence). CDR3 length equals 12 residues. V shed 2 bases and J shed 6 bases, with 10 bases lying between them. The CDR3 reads CAWSQGFDGYTF. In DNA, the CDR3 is TGTGCCTGGAGTCAAGGTTTTGATGGCTACACCTTC.

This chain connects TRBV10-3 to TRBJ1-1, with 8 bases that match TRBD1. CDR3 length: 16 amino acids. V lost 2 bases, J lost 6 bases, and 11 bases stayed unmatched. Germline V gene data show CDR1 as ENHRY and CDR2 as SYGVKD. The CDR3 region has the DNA TGTGCCATCAGTGAGATGGACAGGGCCGTCTTTCCTGAAGCTTTCTTT. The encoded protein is CAISEMDRAVFPEAFF.

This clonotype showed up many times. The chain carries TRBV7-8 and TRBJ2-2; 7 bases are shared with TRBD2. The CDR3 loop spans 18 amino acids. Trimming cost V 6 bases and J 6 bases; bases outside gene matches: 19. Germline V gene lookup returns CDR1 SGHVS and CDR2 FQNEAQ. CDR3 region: CASSPKRVGLERAGELFF. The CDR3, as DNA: TGTGCCAGCAGTCCAAAGCGCGTCGGACTAGAGCGTGCCGGGGAGCTGTTTTTT.

CDR3 DNA sequence: TGCGCCAGCGCCATTGGGGTGATCTATAATTCACCCCTCCACTTT. Encoded protein: CASAIGVIYNSPLHF. The chain joins TRBV5-1 to TRBJ1-6; D unclear. The V end was cut by 7 bases, the J end by 3 bases, with 14 bases between. The germline CDR1 and CDR2 sequences are SGHRS and YFSETQ. The CDR3 totals 15 residues.

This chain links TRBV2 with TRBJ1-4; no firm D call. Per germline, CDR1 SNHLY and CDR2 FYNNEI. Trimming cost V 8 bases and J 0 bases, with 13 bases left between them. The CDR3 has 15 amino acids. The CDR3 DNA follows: TGTGCCAGCTCACCGAATAAGGCAACTAATGAAAAACTGTTTTTT. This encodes CASSPNKATNEKLFF.

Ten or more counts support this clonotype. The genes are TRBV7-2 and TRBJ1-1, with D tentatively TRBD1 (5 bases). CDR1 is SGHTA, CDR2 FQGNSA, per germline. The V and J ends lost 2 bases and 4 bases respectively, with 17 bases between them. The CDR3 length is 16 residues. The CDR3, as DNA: TGTGCCAGCAGCTTAACGGGCCAGGGTGTTCGCACTGAAGCTTTCTTT. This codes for CASSLTGQGVRTEAFF.

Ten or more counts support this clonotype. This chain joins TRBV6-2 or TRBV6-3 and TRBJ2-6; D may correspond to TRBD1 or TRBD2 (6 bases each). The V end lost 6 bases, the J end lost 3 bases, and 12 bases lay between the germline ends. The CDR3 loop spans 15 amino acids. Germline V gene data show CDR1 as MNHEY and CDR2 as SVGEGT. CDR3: CASSRRGLGANVLTF. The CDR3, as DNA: TGTGCCAGCAGCAGACGGGGGCTTGGGGCCAACGTCCTGACTTTC.

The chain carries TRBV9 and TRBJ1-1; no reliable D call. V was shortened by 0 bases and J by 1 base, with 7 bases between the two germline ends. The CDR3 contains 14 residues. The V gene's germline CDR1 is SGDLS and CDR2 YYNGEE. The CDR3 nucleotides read TGTGCCAGCAGCGTAGTCACGGGGAACACTGAAGCTTTCTTT. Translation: CASSVVTGNTEAFF.

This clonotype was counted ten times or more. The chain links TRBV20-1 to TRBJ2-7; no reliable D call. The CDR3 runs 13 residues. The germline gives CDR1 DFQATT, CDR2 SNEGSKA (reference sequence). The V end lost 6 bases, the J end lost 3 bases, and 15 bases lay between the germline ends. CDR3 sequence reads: CSASFRAGYEQYF. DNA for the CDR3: TGCAGTGCCAGCTTTAGGGCAGGCTACGAGCAGTACTTC.

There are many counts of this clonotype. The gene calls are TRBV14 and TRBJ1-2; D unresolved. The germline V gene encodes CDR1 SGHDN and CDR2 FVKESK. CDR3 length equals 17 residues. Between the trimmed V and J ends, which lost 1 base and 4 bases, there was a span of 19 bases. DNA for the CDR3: TGTGCCAGCAGCCAAGTGGTCGGGCAGTCTTGGGGCTATGGCTACACCTTC. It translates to CASSQVVGQSWGYGYTF.